A single sample gave rise to the 29 T cell receptor beta chains below, sequenced in a study of T cell responses to AZD1222 COVID-19 vaccine (dated by TCRdb to the early 2020s). The time point label, read with the paper, signifies: about 28 days (+/-7) after the second vaccine dose. Libraries were constructed by the immunoSEQ multiplex PCR assay. This is the immuneACCESS table as TCRdb keeps it, with only in-frame sequences that have V and J called. A part of the clones is gone; compared with another copy, unresolved V genes explain less than half, and the rest is unexplained. This sample lists 150,000 to 250,000 clones; approximately 93% were detected once. In total, the top ten clones hold 0.9% to 1.1% of the sample. The specimen comprised peripheral blood, sampled 28 days after the second AZD1222 dose. These receptors were collected from an adult who received the AZD1222 COVID-19 vaccine.

The chain employs TRBV19 and TRBJ2-1; the match to TRBD1 covers 8 bases. V shed 6 bases, J shed 1 base, and the junction held 5 bases outside the gene matches. This CDR3 region has 15 residues. The V gene's germline CDR1 is LNHDA and CDR2 SQIVND (reference sequence). In DNA, the CDR3 is TGTGCCAGTAGAACAACAGGGGGGTCCTACAATGAGCAGTTCTTC. It specifies CASRTTGGSYNEQFF.

V gene TRBV5-1 combines with J gene TRBJ1-3, with a tentative D call TRBD1 (6 bases). The CDR3 loop spans 15 amino acids. Germline V gives CDR1 SGHRS, CDR2 YFSETQ. V lost 4 bases and J lost 0, with 11 bases in between. The CDR3 coding sequence is TGCGCCAGCAGCACCCGAGGGGGCTCTGGAAACACCATATATTTT. This sequence encodes CASSTRGGSGNTIYF.

In DNA form, the CDR3 reads TGCGCCAGCAGCCAAGACTATTCGCGCAACTATGGCTACACCTTC. This translates into CASSQDYSRNYGYTF. V and J are TRBV4-3 and TRBJ1-2; no clear D. CDR1 LGHNA and CDR2 YSLEER come from the germline V gene. This CDR3 has 15 residues. V lost 0 bases to trimming and J lost 2 bases, with 10 bases between them.

V and J are TRBV7-2 and TRBJ2-1, with TRBD2 matching 12 bases. Germline V gene lookup returns CDR1 SGHTA and CDR2 FQGNSA. This CDR3 region has 16 residues. V shed 5 bases, J shed 11 bases, and the junction held 13 bases outside the gene matches. The CDR3 sequence: CASSETSGGLTWQQFF. CDR3 nucleotide sequence: TGTGCCAGCAGCGAAACTAGCGGGGGGCTCACGTGGCAGCAGTTCTTC. Supplemented by reference TRBV7-2 and TRBJ2-1, the full variable domain reads GAGVSQSPSNKVTEKGKDVELRCDPISGHTALYWYRQSLGQGLEFLIYFQGNSAPDKSGLPSDRFSAERTGGSVSTLTIQRTQQEDSAVYLCASSETSGGLTWQQFFGPGTRLTVL.

The chain carries TRBV6-5 and TRBJ1-1, with D hard to call. The CDR3 sequence is 11 residues long. CDR1 is MNHEY, CDR2 SVGAGI, per germline. Trimming cost V 2 bases and J 13 bases, with 11 bases left between them. CDR3 DNA: TGTGCCAGCAGTTACCGGCAGGCAGTTTTCTTT. Its translation: CASSYRQAVFF.

This rearrangement joins TRBV2 to TRBJ2-1, with TRBD2 identical over 9 bases. Germline trimming cut 6 bases from V and 7 bases from J; bases unmatched to any gene: 13. The CDR3 consists of 16 residues. Germline assignment: CDR1 SNHLY and CDR2 FYNNEI. CDR3 nucleotides: TGTGCCAGCAGGGCCATGCGGGGGGGCCTAGGGAATGAGCAGTTCTTC. Amino acids: CASRAMRGGLGNEQFF.

This chain links TRBV6-6 with TRBJ1-5, with TRBD1 matching 7 bases. The germline gives CDR1 MNHNY, CDR2 SVGAGI (reference sequence). The J segment lost 7 bases and the V segment lost 4 bases, leaving 13 bases of the junction unmatched. The CDR3 loop spans 16 amino acids. CDR3 sequence reads: CASSSTGTAEGQPQHF. The DNA of the CDR3 is TGTGCCAGCAGTTCCACCGGGACAGCGGAGGGGCAGCCCCAGCATTTT.

The V gene is TRBV7-3, the J gene TRBJ2-1; 8 positions match TRBD2. The length of the CDR3 is 15 residues. Looked up from germline, CDR1 is SGHTA and CDR2 is FQGTGA. The trim removed 5 bases at V and 6 bases at J, leaving 9 bases unmatched. CDR3 coding DNA: TGTGCCAGCAGCAGTAGCGGGGAGTCTTCCAATGAGCAGTTCTTC. Amino acid sequence: CASSSSGESSNEQFF.

Of note for this clone: This sample includes further DNA sequences coding for the same CDR3. The genes are TRBV12-3 or TRBV12-4 and TRBJ2-5, with D uncertain. V was clipped by 5 bases and J by 2 bases, with 9 bases between them. The CDR3 totals 13 residues. CDR3 sequence reads: CASSLGRQETQYF. DNA for the CDR3: TGTGCCAGCAGTCTCGGGCGGCAAGAGACCCAGTACTTC.

The rearrangement uses TRBV6-5 and TRBJ2-7, with 12 bases identical to TRBD2. CDR3 length: 14 amino acids. J was trimmed by 2 bases and V by 6 bases; bases with no gene match: 2. Germline-derived CDR1 and CDR2 are MNHEY and SVGAGI. The CDR3 loop reads CASRGLAGPYEQYF. The CDR3 DNA reads TGTGCCAGCAGGGGACTAGCGGGCCCCTACGAGCAGTACTTC.

This chain uses TRBV23-1 with TRBJ1-5; 7 nucleotides agree with TRBD1. TRBV23-1 is an open reading frame, and its role is uncertain. V shed 0 bases, J shed 5 bases, and the junction held 4 bases outside the gene matches. The CDR3 covers 15 residues. This chain's CDR3 is CASSQSRGGDQPQHF. The CDR3 nucleotides are TGCGCCAGCAGTCAATCGAGAGGGGGCGATCAGCCCCAGCATTTT.

The rearrangement links TRBV6-5 to TRBJ1-5; 9 positions match TRBD1. The CDR3 has 15 amino acids. Germline CDR1 MNHEY, CDR2 SVGAGI. V trimming: 6 bases; J trimming: 7 bases; junction bases outside the gene matches: 10. This chain's CDR3 is CASRLKDRGDQPQHF. DNA of the CDR3: TGTGCCAGCAGGTTAAAGGACAGGGGAGACCAGCCCCAGCATTTT.

The chain joins TRBV5-1 to TRBJ1-1; 7 nucleotides match TRBD1. CDR1 and CDR2 (germline): SGHRS, YFSETQ. V dropped 3 bases and J dropped 0; count of bases not matched to a gene: 5. The CDR3 is 15 amino acids. The CDR3 here is CASSSGQPVNTEAFF. Here the CDR3 DNA reads TGCGCCAGCAGCTCGGGACAGCCGGTGAACACTGAAGCTTTCTTT.

The rearrangement joins TRBV5-4 to TRBJ1-2; D is undetermined. Germline V gene lookup returns CDR1 SGHNT and CDR2 YYREEE (reference sequence). The germline V and J ends were trimmed by 4 bases and 4 bases, with 14 bases remaining between them. This CDR3 contains 14 residues. CDR3 DNA sequence: TGTGCCAGCAGCCCCCACCCAGGAACCTATGGCTACACCTTC. This encodes CASSPHPGTYGYTF.

This clone was seen only once. The V and J genes are TRBV28 and TRBJ1-2; tentatively, D is TRBD1 (6 bases). The V end was cut by 4 bases, the J end by 7 bases, with 13 bases between. CDR3 length equals 13 residues. Germline values: CDR1 MDHEN, CDR2 SYDVKM. CDR3 DNA sequence: TGTGCCAGCAGTTCTCACAGGGTTGGTGGCTACACCTTC. Its translation is CASSSHRVGGYTF.

The chain couples TRBV15 to TRBJ2-7, with 7 bases fitting TRBD2. CDR1 and CDR2 from the germline V gene are LNHNV and YYDKDF (reference sequence). The CDR3 sequence is 14 residues long. With V trimmed by 5 bases and J by 2 bases, 6 bases remained unmatched. This CDR3 reads CATSEAGRAYEQYF. As DNA, the CDR3 is TGTGCCACCAGCGAAGCGGGGAGAGCCTACGAGCAGTACTTC.

The chain recombines TRBV7-2 with TRBJ1-2; D not resolved. Deletions cut 4 bases from V and 0 bases from J, with 9 bases between. Per germline, CDR1 SGHTA and CDR2 FQGNSA. This CDR3 contains 14 residues. The chain's CDR3 is CASSSTTTNYGYTF. DNA of the CDR3: TGTGCCAGCAGCTCGACGACCACTAACTATGGCTACACCTTC.

The rearrangement uses TRBV19 and TRBJ1-5, with a weak D call TRBD1 (6 bases). CDR1 and CDR2 from the germline V gene are LNHDA and SQIVND (reference sequence). There are 14 residues in the CDR3. V dropped 7 bases and J dropped 7 bases, with 17 bases sitting between them. The CDR3 loop is CASTGEGHWQPQHF. The CDR3 region has the DNA TGTGCCAGTACAGGGGAGGGACACTGGCAGCCCCAGCATTTT.

The chain couples TRBV6-4 to TRBJ2-3; possible D gene TRBD2, 6 bases. The CDR3 runs to 16 residues. Trimming stripped 0 bases from V and 1 base from J, with 11 bases between. Germline CDR1 is MRHNA and CDR2 is SNTAGT. The CDR3 spells CASSDSAGLGTDTQYF. The CDR3 DNA follows: TGTGCCAGCAGTGACTCGGCGGGGTTAGGCACAGATACGCAGTATTTT.

The chain recombines TRBV7-2 with TRBJ1-1; no clear D gene. The CDR3 contains 17 residues. V shed 5 bases and J shed 0 bases, with 19 bases lying between them. The germline V gene encodes CDR1 SGHTA and CDR2 FQGNSA. Written as DNA, the CDR3 is TGTGCCAGCAGCACCCTCGTGGGAAGGCGGCTGAACACTGAAGCTTTCTTT. This encodes CASSTLVGRRLNTEAFF.

The rearrangement uses TRBV19 and TRBJ1-1; D is ambiguous. V dropped 5 bases and J dropped 9 bases, with 19 bases sitting between them. There are 14 residues in the CDR3. CDR1 is LNHDA and CDR2 is SQIVND in the germline V gene (reference sequence). The CDR3 spells CASSPTPDRNQAFF. The CDR3 coding sequence is TGTGCCAGTAGTCCAACCCCGGACCGTAACCAAGCTTTCTTT.

In its sample, this clone was seen once. The chain couples TRBV5-1 to TRBJ1-3, with TRBD1 matching over 7 bases. The CDR3 is made up of 15 amino acids. Trimming cost V 5 bases and J 0 bases; bases outside gene matches: 5. Germline V gene sequence: CDR1 SGHRS, CDR2 YFSETQ. CDR3 DNA sequence: TGCGCCAGCAGACCCGGACAGGCCTCTGGAAACACCATATATTTT. It translates to CASRPGQASGNTIYF. Filled out from reference TRBV5-1 and TRBJ1-3, the complete variable domain reads KAGVTQTPRYLIKTRGQQVTLSCSPISGHRSVSWYQQTPGQGLQFLFEYFSETQRNKGNFPGRFSGRQFSNSRSEMNVSTLELGDSALYLCASRPGQASGNTIYFGEGSWLTVV.

The chain is built from TRBV2 and TRBJ2-2; no firm D call. Trimming cost V 6 bases and J 4 bases, with 6 bases left between them. The CDR3 consists of 12 residues. Germline CDR1 is SNHLY and CDR2 is FYNNEI. CDR3 amino acids: CASRSLTGELFF. The CDR3 nucleotides read TGTGCCAGCAGATCACTCACCGGGGAGCTGTTTTTT.

This clone was observed once. The V call is TRBV2, the J call TRBJ2-7; D is possibly TRBD1 (6 bases). V lost 8 bases and J 0 bases, leaving 11 bases between the germline ends. The CDR3 has 13 residues. Germline V gene data show CDR1 as SNHLY and CDR2 as FYNNEI. The chain's CDR3 is CASGSDSSYEQYF. The DNA of the CDR3 is TGTGCCAGCGGCTCGGACAGCTCCTACGAGCAGTACTTC.

The V and J genes are TRBV2 and TRBJ1-2, with D unclear. The germline V gene has CDR1 SNHLY and CDR2 FYNNEI. Deletions cut 5 bases from V and 4 bases from J, with 14 bases between. The CDR3 extends over 14 amino acids. CDR3: CASSRLSTTYGYTF. As DNA, the CDR3 is TGTGCCAGCAGTCGATTGAGTACCACCTATGGCTACACCTTC.

J is TRBJ1-2 and V is TRBV11-2; D gene uncertain. V was shortened by 1 base and J by 6 bases, with 9 bases between the two germline ends. The germline V gene encodes CDR1 SGHAT and CDR2 FQNNGV. The CDR3 totals 13 residues. CDR3 loop: CASSLGSEHGYTF. The CDR3 nucleotides are TGTGCCAGCAGCTTAGGCAGTGAACATGGCTACACCTTC. The whole variable domain, remainder taken from reference TRBV11-2 and TRBJ1-2, is EAGVAQSPRYKIIEKRQSVAFWCNPISGHATLYWYQQILGQGPKLLIQFQNNGVVDDSQLPKDRFSAERLKGVDSTLKIQPAKLEDSAVYLCASSLGSEHGYTFGSGTRLTVV.

The chain employs TRBV10-3 and TRBJ1-5; D call uncertain. Trimming removed 0 bases at V and 6 bases at J, with 15 bases between. Germline assignment: CDR1 ENHRY and CDR2 SYGVKD. The CDR3 runs to 16 residues. DNA of the CDR3: TGTGCCATCAGTGAGTCGACTCGGGCAGATAGTCAGCCCCAGCATTTT. It yields the protein CAISESTRADSQPQHF.

This clone was counted a few times. This rearrangement joins TRBV6-6 to TRBJ1-2; TRBD1 matches 12 bases. This CDR3 has 16 amino acids. After removal of 6 bases from V and 1 base from J, the junction contained 6 bases not matched to a gene. Germline V lookup: CDR1 MNHNY, CDR2 SVGAGI (reference sequence). As DNA, the CDR3 is TGTGCCAGCAGGCGGGACAGGGGGCCCCTTAACTATGGCTACACCTTC. Protein product: CASRRDRGPLNYGYTF.

The J gene is TRBJ1-1, the V gene TRBV9; tentative D call: TRBD1 (5 bases). Trimming took off 2 bases at V and 1 base at J, with 12 bases between the two ends. Germline lookup yields CDR1 SGDLS and CDR2 YYNGEE. The CDR3 length is 15 residues. As DNA, the CDR3 is TGTGCCAGCAGCGTTTTGGCAGGGACGAACACTGAAGCTTTCTTT. Protein sequence: CASSVLAGTNTEAFF.